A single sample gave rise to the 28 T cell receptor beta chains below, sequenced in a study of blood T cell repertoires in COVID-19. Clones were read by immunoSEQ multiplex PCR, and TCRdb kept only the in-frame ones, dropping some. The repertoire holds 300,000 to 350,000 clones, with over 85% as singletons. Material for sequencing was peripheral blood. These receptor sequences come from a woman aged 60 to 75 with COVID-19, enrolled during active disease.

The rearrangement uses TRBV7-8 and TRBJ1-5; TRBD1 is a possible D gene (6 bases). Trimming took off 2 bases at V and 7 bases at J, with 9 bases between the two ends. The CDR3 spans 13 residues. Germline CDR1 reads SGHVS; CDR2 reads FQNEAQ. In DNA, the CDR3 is TGTGCCAGCAGCTTAACAGGGCGGCAGCCCCAGCATTTT. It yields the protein CASSLTGRQPQHF.

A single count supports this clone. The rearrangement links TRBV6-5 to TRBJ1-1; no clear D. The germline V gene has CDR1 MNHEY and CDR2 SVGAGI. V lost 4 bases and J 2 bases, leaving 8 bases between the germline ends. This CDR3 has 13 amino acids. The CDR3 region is CASSSTKNTEAFF. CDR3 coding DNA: TGTGCCAGCAGTTCCACAAAAAACACTGAAGCTTTCTTT.

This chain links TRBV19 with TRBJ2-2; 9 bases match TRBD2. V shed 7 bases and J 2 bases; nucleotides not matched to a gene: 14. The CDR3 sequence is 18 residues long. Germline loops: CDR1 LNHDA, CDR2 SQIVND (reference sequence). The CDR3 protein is CASTPRGSGGTNTGELFF. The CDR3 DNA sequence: TGTGCCAGTACCCCCCGGGGGAGCGGGGGGACCAACACCGGGGAGCTGTTTTTT.

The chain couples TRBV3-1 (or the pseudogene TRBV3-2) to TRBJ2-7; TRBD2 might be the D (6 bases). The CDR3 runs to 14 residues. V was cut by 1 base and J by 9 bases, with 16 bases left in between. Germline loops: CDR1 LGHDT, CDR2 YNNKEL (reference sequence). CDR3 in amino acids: CASSQGVQGGRQYF. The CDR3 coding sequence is TGTGCCAGCAGCCAAGGAGTTCAGGGAGGTAGGCAGTACTTC.

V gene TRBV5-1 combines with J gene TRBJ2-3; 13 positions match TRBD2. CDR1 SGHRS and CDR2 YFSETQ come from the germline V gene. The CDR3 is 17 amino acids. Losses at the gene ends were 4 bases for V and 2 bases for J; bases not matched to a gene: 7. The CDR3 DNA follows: TGCGCCAGCAGCCCAGGGACTAGCGGGGACTTCACAGATACGCAGTATTTT. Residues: CASSPGTSGDFTDTQYF. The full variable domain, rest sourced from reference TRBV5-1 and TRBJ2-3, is KAGVTQTPRYLIKTRGQQVTLSCSPISGHRSVSWYQQTPGQGLQFLFEYFSETQRNKGNFPGRFSGRQFSNSRSEMNVSTLELGDSALYLCASSPGTSGDFTDTQYFGPGTRLTVL.

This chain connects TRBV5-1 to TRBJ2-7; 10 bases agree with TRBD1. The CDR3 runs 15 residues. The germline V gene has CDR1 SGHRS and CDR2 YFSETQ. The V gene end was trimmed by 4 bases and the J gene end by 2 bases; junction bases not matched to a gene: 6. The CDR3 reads CASSQGTGVTYEQYF. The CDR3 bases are TGCGCCAGCAGCCAAGGGACAGGGGTTACCTACGAGCAGTACTTC.

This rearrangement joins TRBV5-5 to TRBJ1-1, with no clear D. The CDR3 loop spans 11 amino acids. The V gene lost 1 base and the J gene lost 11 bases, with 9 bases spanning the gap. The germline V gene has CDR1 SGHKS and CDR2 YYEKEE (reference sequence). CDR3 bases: TGTGCCAGCAGCTTGTCTACGGGGGCTTTCTTT. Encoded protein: CASSLSTGAFF.

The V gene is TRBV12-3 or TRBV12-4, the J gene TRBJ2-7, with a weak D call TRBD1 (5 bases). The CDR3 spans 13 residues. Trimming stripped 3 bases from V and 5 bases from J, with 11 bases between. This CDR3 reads CASSFHRSHEQYF. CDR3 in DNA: TGTGCCAGCAGTTTTCACAGGTCCCACGAGCAGTACTTC.

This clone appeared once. CDR3 coding DNA: TGTGCCAGCAACGACAGAACTAATGAAAAACTGTTTTTT. Its translation is CASNDRTNEKLFF. This chain uses TRBV2 with TRBJ1-4; D may be TRBD1 (5 bases). The V and J ends lost 7 bases and 1 base respectively, with 7 bases between them. This CDR3 spans 13 amino acids. Germline V gene data show CDR1 as SNHLY and CDR2 as FYNNEI. The variable domain in full, completed from reference TRBV2 and TRBJ1-4, reads EPEVTQTPSHQVTQMGQEVILRCVPISNHLYFYWYRQILGQKVEFLVSFYNNEISEKSEIFDDQFSVERPDGSNFTLKIRSTKLEDSAMYFCASNDRTNEKLFFGSGTQLSVL.

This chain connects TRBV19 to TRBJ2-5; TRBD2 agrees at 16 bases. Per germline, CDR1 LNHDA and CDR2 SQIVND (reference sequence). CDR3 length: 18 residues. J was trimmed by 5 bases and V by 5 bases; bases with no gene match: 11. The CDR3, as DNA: TGTGCCAGTAGTGTGGGGACTAGCGGGGGGGCCTTCCCCGAGACCCAGTACTTC. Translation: CASSVGTSGGAFPETQYF.

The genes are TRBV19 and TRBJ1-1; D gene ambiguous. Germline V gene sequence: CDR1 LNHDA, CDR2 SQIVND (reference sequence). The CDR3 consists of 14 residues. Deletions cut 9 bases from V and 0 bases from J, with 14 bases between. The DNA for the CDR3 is TGTGCCAGCAAACCGGGGTCAGTGAACACTGAAGCTTTCTTT. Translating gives CASKPGSVNTEAFF.

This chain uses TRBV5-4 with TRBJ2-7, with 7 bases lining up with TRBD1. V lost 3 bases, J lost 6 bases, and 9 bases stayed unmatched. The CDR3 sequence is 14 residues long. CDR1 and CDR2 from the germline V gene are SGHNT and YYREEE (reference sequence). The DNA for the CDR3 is TGTGCCAGCAGCTCCGGACAGGCTGGCAGCGAGCAGTACTTC. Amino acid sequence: CASSSGQAGSEQYF.

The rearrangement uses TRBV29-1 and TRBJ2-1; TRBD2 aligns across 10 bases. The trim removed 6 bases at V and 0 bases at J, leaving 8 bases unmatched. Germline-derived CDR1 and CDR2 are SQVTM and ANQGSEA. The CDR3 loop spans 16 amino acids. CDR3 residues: CSVRASGGYSYNEQFF. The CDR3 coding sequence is TGCAGCGTCCGTGCTAGCGGGGGTTACTCCTACAATGAGCAGTTCTTC.

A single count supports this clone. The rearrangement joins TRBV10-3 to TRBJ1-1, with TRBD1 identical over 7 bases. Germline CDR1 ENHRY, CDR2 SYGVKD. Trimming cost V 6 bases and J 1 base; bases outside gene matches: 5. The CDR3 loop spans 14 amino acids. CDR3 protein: CAISLGQENTEAFF. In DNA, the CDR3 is TGTGCCATCAGCTTAGGACAGGAGAACACTGAAGCTTTCTTT.

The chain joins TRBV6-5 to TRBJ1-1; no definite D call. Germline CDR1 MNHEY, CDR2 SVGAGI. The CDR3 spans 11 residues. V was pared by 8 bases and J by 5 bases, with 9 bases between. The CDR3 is CASLQKTEAFF. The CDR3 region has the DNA TGTGCCAGCCTTCAGAAAACTGAAGCTTTCTTT.

CDR3 protein: CASSFGQGAVYGYTF. In DNA form, the CDR3 reads TGTGCCAGCAGCTTCGGACAGGGGGCTGTCTATGGCTACACCTTC. The chain links TRBV13 to TRBJ1-2; 11 bases fit TRBD1. Germline CDR1 PRHDT, CDR2 FYEKMQ (reference sequence). This CDR3 has 15 residues. V lost 3 bases to trimming and J lost 4 bases; unmatched junction nucleotides: 4. The full variable domain, with the rest looked up from reference TRBV13 and TRBJ1-2, is AAGVIQSPRHLIKEKRETATLKCYPIPRHDTVYWYQQGPGQDPQFLISFYEKMQSDKGSIPDRFSAQQFSDYHSELNMSSLELGDSALYFCASSFGQGAVYGYTFGSGTRLTVV.

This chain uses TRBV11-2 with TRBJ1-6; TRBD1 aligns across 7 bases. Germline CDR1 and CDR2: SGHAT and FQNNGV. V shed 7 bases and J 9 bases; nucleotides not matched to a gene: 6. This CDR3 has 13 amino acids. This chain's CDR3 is CASIGQAGSPLHF. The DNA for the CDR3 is TGTGCCAGCATTGGACAGGCGGGTTCACCCCTCCACTTT.

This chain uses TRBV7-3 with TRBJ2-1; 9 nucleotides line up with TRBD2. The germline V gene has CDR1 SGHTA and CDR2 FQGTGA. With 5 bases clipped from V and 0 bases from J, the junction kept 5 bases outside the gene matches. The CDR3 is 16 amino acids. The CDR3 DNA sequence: TGTGCCAGCAGCGTAGCGGGGGCGAGCTCCTACAATGAGCAGTTCTTC. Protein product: CASSVAGASSYNEQFF.

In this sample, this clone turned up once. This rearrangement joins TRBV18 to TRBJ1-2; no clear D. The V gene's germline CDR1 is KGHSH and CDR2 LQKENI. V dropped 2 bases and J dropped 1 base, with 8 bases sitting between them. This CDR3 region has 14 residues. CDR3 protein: CASSPASVNYGYTF. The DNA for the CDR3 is TGTGCCAGCTCACCAGCGTCGGTTAACTATGGCTACACCTTC.

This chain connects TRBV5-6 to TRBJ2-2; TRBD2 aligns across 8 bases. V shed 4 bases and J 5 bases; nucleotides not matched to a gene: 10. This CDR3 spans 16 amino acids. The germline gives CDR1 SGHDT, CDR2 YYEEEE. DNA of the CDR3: TGTGCCAGCAGCCCAGACACGGGGGGGAGTACCGGGGAGCTGTTTTTT. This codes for CASSPDTGGSTGELFF.

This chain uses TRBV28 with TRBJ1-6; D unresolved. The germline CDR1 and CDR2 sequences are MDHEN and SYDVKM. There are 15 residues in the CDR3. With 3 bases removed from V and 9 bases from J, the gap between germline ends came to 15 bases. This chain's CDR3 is CASSLSSGFLSPLHF. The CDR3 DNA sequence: TGTGCCAGCAGTTTGAGTTCCGGGTTTCTTTCACCCCTCCACTTT.

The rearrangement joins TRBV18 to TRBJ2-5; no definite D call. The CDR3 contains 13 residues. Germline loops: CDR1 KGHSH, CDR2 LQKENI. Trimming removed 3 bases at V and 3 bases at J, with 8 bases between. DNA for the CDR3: TGTGCCAGCTCACCCCCCCAGAAAGAGACCCAGTACTTC. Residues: CASSPPQKETQYF.

The CDR3 reads CASSGQGSSYNSPLHF. The DNA for the CDR3 is TGTGCCAGCAGCGGACAGGGGAGCTCCTATAATTCACCCCTCCACTTT. V is TRBV9 and J is TRBJ1-6; 8 positions match TRBD1. CDR1 is SGDLS and CDR2 is YYNGEE in the germline V gene. Losses at the gene ends were 3 bases for V and 0 bases for J; bases not matched to a gene: 2. CDR3 length: 16 residues. The full variable domain, in which reference TRBV9 and TRBJ1-6 provide the parts outside the CDR3, is DSGVTQTPKHLITATGQRVTLRCSPRSGDLSVYWYQQSLDQGLQFLIQYYNGEERAKGNILERFSAQQFPDLHSELNLSSLELGDSALYFCASSGQGSSYNSPLHFGNGTRLTVT.

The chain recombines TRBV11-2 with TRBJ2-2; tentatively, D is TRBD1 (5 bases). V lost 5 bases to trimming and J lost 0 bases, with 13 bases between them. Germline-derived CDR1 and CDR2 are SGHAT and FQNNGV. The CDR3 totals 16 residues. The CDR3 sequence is CASSERRTPNTGELFF. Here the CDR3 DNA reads TGTGCCAGCAGCGAAAGAAGGACACCGAACACCGGGGAGCTGTTTTTT.

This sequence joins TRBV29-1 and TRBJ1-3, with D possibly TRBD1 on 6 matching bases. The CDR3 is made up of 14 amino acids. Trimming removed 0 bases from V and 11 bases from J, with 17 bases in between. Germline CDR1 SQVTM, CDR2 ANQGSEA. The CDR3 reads CSVEDGPSGAAIYF. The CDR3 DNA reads TGCAGCGTTGAAGACGGACCCTCAGGGGCGGCCATATATTTT. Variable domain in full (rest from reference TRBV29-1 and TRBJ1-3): SAVISQKPSRDICQRGTSLTIQCQVDSQVTMMFWYRQQPGQSLTLIATANQGSEATYESGFVIDKFPISRPNLTFSTLTVSNMSPEDSSIYLCSVEDGPSGAAIYFGEGSWLTVV.

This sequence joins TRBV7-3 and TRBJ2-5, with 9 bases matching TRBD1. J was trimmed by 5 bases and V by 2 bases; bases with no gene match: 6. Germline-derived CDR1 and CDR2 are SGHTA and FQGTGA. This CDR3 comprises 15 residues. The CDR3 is CASSLGTGIWETQYF. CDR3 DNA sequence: TGTGCCAGCAGCTTAGGGACAGGGATATGGGAGACCCAGTACTTC. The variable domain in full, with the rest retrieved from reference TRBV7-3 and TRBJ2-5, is GAGVSQTPSNKVTEKGKYVELRCDPISGHTALYWYRQSLGQGPEFLIYFQGTGAADDSGLPNDRFFAVRPEGSVSTLKIQRTERGDSAVYLCASSLGTGIWETQYFGPGTRLLVL.

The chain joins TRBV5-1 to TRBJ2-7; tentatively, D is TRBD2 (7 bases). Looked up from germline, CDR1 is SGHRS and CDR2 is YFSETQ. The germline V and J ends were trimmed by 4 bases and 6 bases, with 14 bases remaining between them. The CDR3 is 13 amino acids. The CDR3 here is CASSLGGQVEQYF. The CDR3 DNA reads TGCGCCAGCAGCCTGGGGGGGCAGGTCGAGCAGTACTTC.

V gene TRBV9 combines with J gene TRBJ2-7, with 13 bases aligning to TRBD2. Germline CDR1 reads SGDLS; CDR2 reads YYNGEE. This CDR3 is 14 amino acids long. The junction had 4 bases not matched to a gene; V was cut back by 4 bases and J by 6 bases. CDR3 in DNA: TGTGCCAGCAGCACCGGGACTAGCGGGGTCGAGCAGTACTTC. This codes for CASSTGTSGVEQYF. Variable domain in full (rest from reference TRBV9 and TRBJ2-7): DSGVTQTPKHLITATGQRVTLRCSPRSGDLSVYWYQQSLDQGLQFLIQYYNGEERAKGNILERFSAQQFPDLHSELNLSSLELGDSALYFCASSTGTSGVEQYFGPGTRLTVT.